The T cell receptor (beta chain) described here comes from a study of a mutant IDH1 vaccine in newly diagnosed glioma. Study-wide context: Vaccination of patients was performed eight times, in weeks 1, 3, 5, 7, 11, 15, 19 and 23. Vaccines began 4-6 weeks after radiotherapy alone, or with temozolomide cycles. Among treated patients, about 62% were male and around 38% female, and mean age was around 40 years.

Using immunoSEQ multiplex PCR, the repertoire was profiled, and TCRdb retains in-frame clones only, with some absent. There are 50,000 to 85,000 clones in the sample; 84% occur only once, and 10% to 15% lies in the top ten. As regards this clone: Antigen unknown.

Time point given: week 23, last vaccination. The content of each vaccine dose was 300 ug of mutant IDH1 20-mer peptide, and topical imiquimod accompanied it. The germline V gene has CDR1 SGHTA and CDR2 FQGNSA. This CDR3 spans 16 amino acids. Trimming removed 5 bases at V and 2 bases at J, with 19 bases between. Broader study findings: Changes in the top peripheral T cell clonotypes seemingly had no bearing on pseudoprogression.

The source of this sequence is a young man with glioma. Sequencing used PBMCs, obtained from a glioma patient whose treatment included an IDH1 peptide vaccine. The gene calls are TRBV7-2 and TRBJ2-7; a weak D match, TRBD1 (5 bases). CDR3 sequence: CASSPRPMAGTYEQYF. The CDR3 coding sequence is TGTGCCAGCAGCCCCCGCCCGATGGCAGGGACCTACGAGCAGTACTTC.